This note documents a single T cell receptor (beta chain) sequence. The sample belongs to a study of blood T cell repertoires in COVID-19. On the study more broadly: Acute and convalescent COVID-19 specimens originated in the United States, Italy and Spain. Sample material is recorded as cDNA or gDNA derived from T cells, B-cell-depleted T cells, or PBMCs.

In the original analysis: Estimates of nucleated cell counts were drawn from the amplification of reference gene primers. TCRdb keeps only in-frame clones here, not all; method: immunoSEQ multiplex PCR. That table supplies the V and J calls and clone size; D and trimming were determined from the DNA. The data show fewer than 85,000 clones, approximately 90% seen once. The sequencing sample was made of peripheral blood. The TCR was taken from a man over 45 with active COVID-19.

Written as DNA, the CDR3 is TGTGCCAGCTCACCACCGCCTCCCGGGGGCTATGGCTACACCTTC. Protein product: CASSPPPPGGYGYTF. The chain recombines TRBV18 with TRBJ1-2; a possible D gene is TRBD1 (5 bases). The CDR3 sequence is 15 residues long. V shed 0 bases and J shed 4 bases, with 12 bases lying between them. CDR1 and CDR2 from the germline V gene are KGHSH and LQKENI.